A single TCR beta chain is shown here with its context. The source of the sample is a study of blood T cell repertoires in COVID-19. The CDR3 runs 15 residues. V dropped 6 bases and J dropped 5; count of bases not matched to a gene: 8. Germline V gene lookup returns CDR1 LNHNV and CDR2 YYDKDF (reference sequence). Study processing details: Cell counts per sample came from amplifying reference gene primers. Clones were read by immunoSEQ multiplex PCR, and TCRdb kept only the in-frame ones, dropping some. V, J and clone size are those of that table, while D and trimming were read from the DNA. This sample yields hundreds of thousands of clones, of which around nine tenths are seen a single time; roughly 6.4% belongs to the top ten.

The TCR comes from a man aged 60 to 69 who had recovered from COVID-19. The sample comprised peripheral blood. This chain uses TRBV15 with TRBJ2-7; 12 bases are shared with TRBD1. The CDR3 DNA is TGTGCCACCAGGTCGGGGGACAGGGGGCCCGACGAGCAGTACTTC. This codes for CATRSGDRGPDEQYF.